What follows are 10 T cell receptor beta chains derived from one specimen sequenced in a study of PD-1 blockade in mismatch repair-deficient tumors. Data came from immunoSEQ multiplex PCR; TCRdb stores just in-frame clones and leaves some out. This table has 90,000 to 120,000 clones, approximately 83% appearing once. Source: peripheral blood, taken approximately 35 weeks after starting pembrolizumab. The source of these receptors is an adult with mismatch repair-deficient cancer.

This chain links TRBV4-1 with TRBJ2-1; possibly TRBD1 or TRBD2 for D (5 bases each). With 5 bases removed from V and 6 bases from J, the gap between germline ends came to 17 bases. CDR1 is MGHRA and CDR2 is YSYEKL in the germline V gene. The CDR3 extends over 15 amino acids. The CDR3 is CASSLGPSRGNEQFF. The DNA of the CDR3 is TGCGCCAGCAGCTTGGGACCGTCACGAGGCAATGAGCAGTTCTTC.

This clone has just a few counts. This chain connects TRBV7-8 to TRBJ1-3; TRBD1 matches at 9 bases. This CDR3 has 16 residues. The germline CDR1 and CDR2 sequences are SGHVS and FQNEAQ. The junction had 8 bases not matched to a gene; V was cut back by 6 bases and J by 2 bases. The CDR3 sequence is CASSRPRTGAGNTIYF. Written as DNA, the CDR3 is TGTGCCAGCAGTCGACCGCGGACAGGGGCTGGAAACACCATATATTTT.

In DNA, the CDR3 is TGTGCCAGCAGTTCGAAGGCCCTTGAAGCTTTCTTT. This codes for CASSSKALEAFF. The chain couples TRBV27 to TRBJ1-1; D is uncertain. Between the trimmed V and J ends, which lost 4 bases and 7 bases, there was a span of 10 bases. CDR3 length equals 12 residues. Looked up from germline, CDR1 is MNHEY and CDR2 is SMNVEV (reference sequence).

This clone was recorded once. V and J are TRBV7-8 and TRBJ2-5; D is perhaps TRBD2 (6 bases). Between the trimmed V and J ends, which lost 1 base and 5 bases, there was a span of 14 bases. The germline V gene encodes CDR1 SGHVS and CDR2 FQNEAQ. This CDR3 has 15 amino acids. This CDR3 is CASSLEGREKETQYF. DNA for the CDR3: TGTGCCAGCAGCTTAGAAGGTCGGGAGAAGGAGACCCAGTACTTC.

This clone was picked up one time. J is TRBJ2-6 and V is TRBV5-8; D remains ambiguous. Per germline, CDR1 SGHTS and CDR2 YDEGEE. Trimming shortened V by 1 base and J by 2 bases, and 10 bases separated the two germline ends. CDR3 size: 16 residues. The CDR3 sequence is CASSLYGAAGANVLTF. The DNA for the CDR3 is TGTGCCAGCAGCTTGTACGGAGCTGCTGGGGCCAACGTCCTGACTTTC.

CDR3 coding DNA: TGTGCCAGCAGTTTATTGGCCGGGACAGGGTATGGTCGCAATCAGCCCCAGCATTTT. It translates to CASSLLAGTGYGRNQPQHF. The chain employs TRBV27 and TRBJ1-5; 9 nucleotides match TRBD1. Trimming removed 1 base from V and 2 bases from J; junction bases left unmatched: 12. Germline V gene lookup returns CDR1 MNHEY and CDR2 SMNVEV (reference sequence). The CDR3 length is 19 residues.

The table lists this clone with a count of one. This chain connects TRBV6-6 to TRBJ1-4; D not resolved. This CDR3 is 15 amino acids long. Germline-derived CDR1 and CDR2 are MNHNY and SVGAGI (reference sequence). Trimming took 5 bases from V and 7 from J, leaving 17 bases between them. CDR3 DNA: TGTGCCAGCAGTCCTCGACGCAGGTTTATTGAAAAACTGTTTTTT. Its protein is CASSPRRRFIEKLFF.

The chain links TRBV5-1 to TRBJ2-2; D is perhaps TRBD2 (6 bases). CDR1 SGHRS and CDR2 YFSETQ come from the germline V gene. CDR3 length: 16 amino acids. Trimming cost V 1 base and J 7 bases, with 17 bases left between them. The CDR3 region has the DNA TGCGCCAGCAGCTTGCCGGGAGTTAAGATTGACGGGGAGCTGTTTTTT. The encoded protein is CASSLPGVKIDGELFF.

The chain employs TRBV5-1 and TRBJ1-2; tentatively, D is TRBD1 (6 bases). This CDR3 is 15 amino acids long. Germline-derived CDR1 and CDR2 are SGHRS and YFSETQ. Trimming took off 0 bases at V and 4 bases at J, with 13 bases between the two ends. The CDR3 sequence: CASSLDEGGSYGYTF. CDR3 sequence (DNA): TGCGCCAGCAGCTTGGATGAGGGGGGGAGCTATGGCTACACCTTC.

CDR3 region: CASTGLAGNEQFF. The CDR3 nucleotides read TGTGCCAGTACGGGACTAGCAGGGAATGAGCAGTTCTTC. The V gene is TRBV19, the J gene TRBJ2-1, with TRBD2 matching 9 bases. CDR1 is LNHDA and CDR2 is SQIVND in the germline V gene (reference sequence). CDR3 length: 13 residues. V lost 7 bases, J lost 7 bases, and 5 bases stayed unmatched.